The entry below describes one T cell receptor beta chain. Deletions cut 3 bases from V and 7 bases from J, with 19 bases between. Looked up from germline, CDR1 is MDHEN and CDR2 is SYDVKM. The CDR3 covers 15 residues. This sample is part of a study of blood T cell repertoires in COVID-19. Study processing details: Reference gene primer amplification in the assay estimated nucleated cell counts. This table comes from immunoSEQ multiplex PCR, and its TCRdb copy is limited to in-frame clones, with some not included. The V and J calls and clone size are taken from that table; D and trimming were inferred from the DNA. The data show some 180,000 clones, with more than 80% seen just once and around 7.8% held by the top ten.

The TCR was taken from a woman aged 60-75 years with acute or convalescent COVID-19. The chain recombines TRBV28 with TRBJ2-7, with TRBD1 as a possible D gene (6 bases). Source material: peripheral blood. The CDR3: CASSFYRDIRGEQYF. The CDR3 DNA reads as TGTGCCAGCAGTTTTTACCGGGACATCCGAGGAGAGCAGTACTTC.